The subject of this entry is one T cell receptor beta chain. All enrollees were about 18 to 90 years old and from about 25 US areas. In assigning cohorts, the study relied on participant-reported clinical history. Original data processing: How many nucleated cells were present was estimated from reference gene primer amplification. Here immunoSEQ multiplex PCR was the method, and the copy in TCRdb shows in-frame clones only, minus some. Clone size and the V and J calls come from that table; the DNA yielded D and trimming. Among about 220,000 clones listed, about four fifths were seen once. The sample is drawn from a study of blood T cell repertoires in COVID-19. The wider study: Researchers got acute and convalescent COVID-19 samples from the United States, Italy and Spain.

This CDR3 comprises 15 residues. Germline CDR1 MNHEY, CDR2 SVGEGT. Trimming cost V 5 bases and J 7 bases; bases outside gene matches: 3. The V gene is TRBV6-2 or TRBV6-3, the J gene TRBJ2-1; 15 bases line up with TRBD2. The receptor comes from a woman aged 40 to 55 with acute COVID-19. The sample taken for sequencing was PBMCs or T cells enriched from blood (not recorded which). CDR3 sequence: CASSLGLAGGNEQFF. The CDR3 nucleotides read TGTGCCAGCAGTCTCGGACTAGCGGGGGGGAATGAGCAGTTCTTC.